The rows below give T cell receptor beta chains drawn from one sample of a study of blood T cell repertoires in COVID-19. Sequencing was performed with immunoSEQ multiplex PCR; in TCRdb, only in-frame clones are kept and a portion is missing. The repertoire holds roughly 50,000 clones, with about 89% as singletons. The sequencing sample was made of peripheral blood. Receptors originate from an older woman with active COVID-19. CDR3s include the opening cysteine and the closing phenylalanine or tryptophan. The D gene is left open where the match is weak. Clone size appears in some rows only: once, few, many, or a class for an expanded clone.

abundance: NA; j_gene: TRBJ1-2; d_gene: NA; v_gene: TRBV5-4; CDR3aa: CASSLGQPYGYTF; CDR3nt: TGTGCCAGCAGCTTGGGACAGCCCTATGGCTACACCTTC
abundance: NA; j_gene: TRBJ2-7; d_gene: TRBD2; v_gene: TRBV7-8; CDR3aa: CASSSGVAGAYEQYF; CDR3nt: TGTGCCAGCAGCTCGGGGGTAGCGGGGGCCTACGAGCAGTACTTC
abundance: NA; j_gene: TRBJ1-2; d_gene: TRBD1; v_gene: TRBV19; CDR3aa: CASSLDRGYGYTF; CDR3nt: TGTGCCAGTAGTCTGGACAGGGGCTATGGCTACACCTTC
abundance: NA; j_gene: TRBJ2-1; d_gene: TRBD2; v_gene: TRBV7-2; CDR3aa: CASRNSGANEQFF; CDR3nt: TGTGCCAGCAGAAATAGCGGGGCCAATGAGCAGTTCTTC
abundance: NA; j_gene: TRBJ1-6; d_gene: NA; v_gene: TRBV4-1; CDR3aa: CASSQDSGISPLHF; CDR3nt: TGCGCCAGCAGCCAAGATTCGGGGATTTCACCCCTCCACTTT
abundance: NA; j_gene: TRBJ1-1; d_gene: NA; v_gene: TRBV9; CDR3aa: CASSVGIRRGGMNTEAFF; CDR3nt: TGTGCCAGCAGCGTAGGTATTCGGCGGGGAGGGATGAACACTGAAGCTTTCTTT
abundance: NA; j_gene: TRBJ2-2; d_gene: TRBD1; v_gene: TRBV20-1; CDR3aa: CSASVGTANTGELFF; CDR3nt: TGCAGTGCTAGTGTAGGGACAGCGAACACCGGGGAGCTGTTTTTT
abundance: NA; j_gene: TRBJ1-1; d_gene: NA; v_gene: TRBV3-1/TRBV3-2; CDR3aa: CASSQTENTEAFF; CDR3nt: TGTGCCAGCAGCCAGACAGAGAACACTGAAGCTTTCTTT
abundance: few; j_gene: TRBJ2-7; d_gene: NA; v_gene: TRBV5-4; CDR3aa: CASSFQGYEQYF; CDR3nt: TGTGCCAGCAGCTTCCAGGGCTACGAGCAGTACTTC
abundance: NA; j_gene: TRBJ2-1; d_gene: TRBD2; v_gene: TRBV7-3; CDR3aa: CASSTTSGAYNEQFF; CDR3nt: TGTGCCAGCAGCACAACTAGCGGGGCTTACAATGAGCAGTTCTTC
abundance: NA; j_gene: TRBJ1-2; d_gene: TRBD1; v_gene: TRBV27; CDR3aa: CASSLYRGDYGYTF; CDR3nt: TGTGCCAGCAGTTTATACAGGGGTGACTATGGCTACACCTTC
abundance: NA; j_gene: TRBJ2-1; d_gene: NA; v_gene: TRBV7-3; CDR3aa: CASTPSRGNEQFF; CDR3nt: TGTGCCAGCACCCCAAGCCGGGGGAATGAGCAGTTCTTC
abundance: NA; j_gene: TRBJ2-2; d_gene: NA; v_gene: TRBV7-3; CDR3aa: CASSLQSGTGELFF; CDR3nt: TGTGCCAGCAGCTTACAGTCTGGTACCGGGGAGCTGTTTTTT
abundance: NA; j_gene: TRBJ2-7; d_gene: TRBD1; v_gene: TRBV2; CDR3aa: CASSETTGALEQYF; CDR3nt: TGTGCCAGCAGTGAAACAACAGGGGCTCTTGAGCAGTACTTC
abundance: NA; j_gene: TRBJ2-3; d_gene: TRBD1; v_gene: TRBV7-9; CDR3aa: CASSVDRGRTDTQYF; CDR3nt: TGTGCCAGCAGCGTAGACAGGGGGCGGACAGATACGCAGTATTTT
abundance: NA; j_gene: TRBJ1-6; d_gene: NA; v_gene: TRBV28; CDR3aa: CASKEGSSYNSPLHF; CDR3nt: TGTGCCAGCAAGGAGGGTAGCTCCTATAATTCACCCCTCCACTTT
abundance: NA; j_gene: TRBJ2-3; d_gene: TRBD2; v_gene: TRBV18; CDR3aa: CASSPLPSGGPDTQYF; CDR3nt: TGTGCCAGCTCACCGCTGCCCAGCGGGGGGCCAGATACGCAGTATTTT
abundance: NA; j_gene: TRBJ2-1; d_gene: TRBD1; v_gene: TRBV19; CDR3aa: CASSIDWTGLLNEQFF; CDR3nt: TGTGCCAGTAGTATAGATTGGACAGGGTTGCTCAATGAGCAGTTCTTC
abundance: once; j_gene: TRBJ2-3; d_gene: NA; v_gene: TRBV6-5; CDR3aa: CASSPGLGHQDTQYF; CDR3nt: TGTGCCAGCAGTCCCGGACTGGGCCACCAAGATACGCAGTATTTT
abundance: NA; j_gene: TRBJ1-2; d_gene: NA; v_gene: TRBV30; CDR3aa: CAWREGTVYGGDTF; CDR3nt: TGTGCCTGGAGGGAGGGGACGGTCTATGGGGGAGACACCTTC
abundance: NA; j_gene: TRBJ2-1; d_gene: NA; v_gene: TRBV15; CDR3aa: CATSRDGGIPYNEQFF; CDR3nt: TGTGCCACCAGCCGAGACGGGGGTATCCCCTACAATGAGCAGTTCTTC
abundance: NA; j_gene: TRBJ1-1; d_gene: TRBD1; v_gene: TRBV28; CDR3aa: CASRPGTVNTEAFF; CDR3nt: TGTGCCAGCAGACCCGGGACAGTAAACACTGAAGCTTTCTTT
abundance: NA; j_gene: TRBJ2-6; d_gene: TRBD2; v_gene: TRBV14; CDR3aa: CASSPVDLAGWGANVLTF; CDR3nt: TGTGCCAGCAGCCCAGTCGACCTAGCGGGGTGGGGGGCCAACGTCCTGACTTTC
abundance: NA; j_gene: TRBJ2-3; d_gene: NA; v_gene: TRBV3-1/TRBV3-2; CDR3aa: CASSLTGHSTDTQYF; CDR3nt: TGTGCCAGCAGCCTGACGGGACATAGCACAGATACGCAGTATTTT
abundance: NA; j_gene: TRBJ2-1; d_gene: TRBD2; v_gene: TRBV5-1; CDR3aa: CASSFLGSGALSNEQFF; CDR3nt: TGCGCCAGCAGCTTCCTGGGTAGCGGGGCCTTGAGTAATGAGCAGTTCTTC
abundance: NA; j_gene: TRBJ2-1; d_gene: TRBD2; v_gene: TRBV6-5; CDR3aa: CASRPPGLALNEQFF; CDR3nt: TGTGCCAGCAGACCTCCGGGACTAGCCTTAAATGAGCAGTTCTTC
abundance: NA; j_gene: TRBJ2-6; d_gene: NA; v_gene: TRBV6-1; CDR3aa: CASSEGVSGANVLTF; CDR3nt: TGTGCCAGCAGTGAGGGAGTATCTGGGGCCAACGTCCTGACTTTC
abundance: few; j_gene: TRBJ2-1; d_gene: TRBD1; v_gene: TRBV6-5; CDR3aa: CASRKTGGNEQFF; CDR3nt: TGTGCCAGCAGAAAAACAGGGGGCAATGAGCAGTTCTTC
abundance: many; j_gene: TRBJ1-6; d_gene: NA; v_gene: TRBV5-6; CDR3aa: CASNAAPGRGQLNSPLHF; CDR3nt: TGTGCCAGCAACGCGGCGCCGGGCCGGGGACAACTGAATTCACCCCTCCACTTT
abundance: few; j_gene: TRBJ2-2; d_gene: TRBD1; v_gene: TRBV6-1; CDR3aa: CASSEAPRGTGELFF; CDR3nt: TGTGCCAGCAGTGAAGCGCCCAGGGGGACCGGGGAGCTGTTTTTT
abundance: NA; j_gene: TRBJ2-2; d_gene: TRBD1; v_gene: TRBV19; CDR3aa: CASRTGGRTGELFF; CDR3nt: TGTGCCAGTAGAACAGGGGGACGCACCGGGGAGCTGTTTTTT
abundance: NA; j_gene: TRBJ1-4; d_gene: NA; v_gene: TRBV2; CDR3aa: CASVMRQINEKLFF; CDR3nt: TGTGCCAGCGTGATGAGGCAGATTAATGAAAAACTGTTTTTT
abundance: NA; j_gene: TRBJ1-4; d_gene: NA; v_gene: TRBV6-2/TRBV6-3; CDR3aa: CASSPLQVAEKLFF; CDR3nt: TGTGCCAGCAGTCCCCTACAGGTTGCGGAAAAACTGTTTTTT
abundance: NA; j_gene: TRBJ1-1; d_gene: NA; v_gene: TRBV29-1; CDR3aa: CSVGVQRDTEAFF; CDR3nt: TGCAGCGTTGGGGTTCAGCGTGACACTGAAGCTTTCTTT
abundance: NA; j_gene: TRBJ1-5; d_gene: NA; v_gene: TRBV6-2/TRBV6-3; CDR3aa: CASSSGGNQPQHF; CDR3nt: TGTGCCAGCAGCTCAGGAGGGAATCAGCCCCAGCATTTT
abundance: NA; j_gene: TRBJ2-2; d_gene: NA; v_gene: TRBV11-3; CDR3aa: CASSLGASSRELFF; CDR3nt: TGTGCCAGCAGCTTGGGGGCCTCCAGCAGGGAGCTGTTTTTT
abundance: NA; j_gene: TRBJ2-3; d_gene: NA; v_gene: TRBV6-1; CDR3aa: CASSETRTSTDTQYF; CDR3nt: TGTGCCAGCAGTGAAACCCGGACTAGCACAGATACGCAGTATTTT
abundance: NA; j_gene: TRBJ2-5; d_gene: TRBD2; v_gene: TRBV5-1; CDR3aa: CASSLGAGGHETQYF; CDR3nt: TGCGCCAGCAGCTTGGGAGCGGGGGGGCATGAGACCCAGTACTTC
abundance: once; j_gene: TRBJ2-1; d_gene: TRBD1; v_gene: TRBV25-1; CDR3aa: CASSEFRQGVRYEQFF; CDR3nt: TGTGCCAGCAGTGAGTTTAGACAGGGGGTCCGCTATGAGCAGTTCTTC
abundance: NA; j_gene: TRBJ1-5; d_gene: TRBD1; v_gene: TRBV4-3; CDR3aa: CASSLSTGGDQPQHF; CDR3nt: TGCGCCAGCAGCCTTTCAACAGGGGGGGATCAGCCCCAGCATTTT
abundance: NA; j_gene: TRBJ2-5; d_gene: NA; v_gene: TRBV13; CDR3aa: CASSLGAGQETQYF; CDR3nt: TGTGCCAGCAGCTTAGGGGCAGGGCAAGAGACCCAGTACTTC
abundance: NA; j_gene: TRBJ2-2; d_gene: TRBD1; v_gene: TRBV2; CDR3aa: CASRPRQGENTGELFF; CDR3nt: TGTGCCAGCAGGCCCAGACAGGGGGAGAACACCGGGGAGCTGTTTTTT
abundance: once; j_gene: TRBJ1-1; d_gene: NA; v_gene: TRBV19; CDR3aa: CASSISSGTEAFF; CDR3nt: TGTGCCAGTAGTATCTCGAGCGGCACTGAAGCTTTCTTT
abundance: NA; j_gene: TRBJ1-3; d_gene: TRBD1; v_gene: TRBV11-2; CDR3aa: CASSLGVSGTGIYF; CDR3nt: TGTGCCAGCAGCTTAGGGGTTTCCGGGACAGGGATATATTTT
abundance: few; j_gene: TRBJ2-3; d_gene: NA; v_gene: TRBV18; CDR3aa: CASSPWAESTDTQYF; CDR3nt: TGTGCCAGCTCACCGTGGGCAGAGAGCACAGATACGCAGTATTTT
abundance: NA; j_gene: TRBJ1-1; d_gene: TRBD1; v_gene: TRBV9; CDR3aa: CASSLNRGTTEAFF; CDR3nt: TGTGCCAGCAGCTTGAACAGGGGGACCACTGAAGCTTTCTTT
abundance: NA; j_gene: TRBJ2-3; d_gene: TRBD1; v_gene: TRBV18; CDR3aa: CASSGRDRIRTDTQYF; CDR3nt: TGTGCCAGCTCAGGCCGGGACAGGATACGCACAGATACGCAGTATTTT
abundance: NA; j_gene: TRBJ2-1; d_gene: NA; v_gene: TRBV27; CDR3aa: CASSLSRAYNEQFF; CDR3nt: TGTGCCAGCAGTTTAAGCAGGGCGTACAATGAGCAGTTCTTC